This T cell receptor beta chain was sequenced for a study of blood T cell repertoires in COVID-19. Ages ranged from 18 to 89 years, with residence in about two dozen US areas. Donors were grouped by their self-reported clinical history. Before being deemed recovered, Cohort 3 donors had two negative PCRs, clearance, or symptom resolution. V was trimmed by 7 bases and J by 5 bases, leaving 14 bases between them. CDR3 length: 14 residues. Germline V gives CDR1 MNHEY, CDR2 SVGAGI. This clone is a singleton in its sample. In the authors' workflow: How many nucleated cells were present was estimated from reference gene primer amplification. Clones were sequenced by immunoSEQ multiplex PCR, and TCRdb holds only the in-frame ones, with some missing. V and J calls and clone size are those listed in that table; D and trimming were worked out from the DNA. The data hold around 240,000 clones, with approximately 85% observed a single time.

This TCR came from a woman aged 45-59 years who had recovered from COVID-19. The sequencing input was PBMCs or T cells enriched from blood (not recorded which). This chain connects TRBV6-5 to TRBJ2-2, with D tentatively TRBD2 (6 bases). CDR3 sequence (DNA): TGTGCCAGCAAGGAGGGCAGAAATACCGGGGAGCTGTTTTTT. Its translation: CASKEGRNTGELFF.